The clone carrying this TCR beta chain was detected only a few times. The antigen remains undetermined. The data belong to a study of CD8 T cells in ankylosing spondylitis. Overall study findings and caveats: Disease-linked clones bore a CD8+ phenotype, appearing relatively rarely in peripheral blood. There was reportedly significant enrichment of clones that were disease-linked in matched ankylosing spondylitis synovial fluid. A number of the motif variants had already been described in reactive arthritis synovial fluid and blood. There was a TCR beta motif, made of several highly homologous variants, that appeared characteristic of ankylosing spondylitis blood.

Scientists made TCR beta libraries using quantitative 5'-RACE with molecular barcodes. MiXCR was run by TCRdb on the 5' RACE reads, yielding one entry per CDR3 protein. The sample shows about 540,000 distinct CDR3 sequences, about 12% of them seen only once. Germline CDR1 is MNHEY and CDR2 is SVGEGT. CDR3 length equals 16 residues. With 2 bases clipped from V and 3 bases from J, the junction kept 9 bases outside the gene matches. V gene TRBV6-2 or TRBV6-3 combines with J gene TRBJ1-1; 7 bases agree with TRBD1. Sequencing was carried out using blood, either unsorted or a sorted T cell fraction (not recorded which). The sequence derives from a male donor with ankylosing spondylitis. CDR3 bases: TGTGCCAGCAGTTACCCCTTGGGGACAGCCTACACTGAAGCTTTCTTT. Translated: CASSYPLGTAYTEAFF.